This TCR beta chain is drawn from a study of Graves' ophthalmopathy and Graves' hyperthyroidism. Using RNA transcripts, the TCR beta CDR3 regions were amplified. First-round RT-PCR relied on HTBI primers, and a second-round multiplex PCR came next. Each CDR3 protein gets one entry after TCRdb re-called the multiplex PCR reads with MiXCR. The sample comprises roughly 500,000 distinct CDR3 sequences, about 15% of which are singletons, and 9.8% rests with the top ten. Clinical symptoms and serum thyroxine were used for diagnosis; TRAb, thyroid ultrasound and orbital computed tomography were also relied on. From fresh peripheral blood, roughly 10 ml in volume, the PBMCs were obtained. This clonotype was counted ten times or more. What it binds is unknown. V was cut by 8 bases and J by 0 bases, with 7 bases left in between. The CDR3 is 12 amino acids. Germline V gene sequence: CDR1 ENHRY, CDR2 SYGVKD. The study's findings and limits: Blood repertoires reportedly contained most expanded thyroid clonotypes above 0.001 frequency. Ophthalmopathy was separated from stable hyperthyroidism by a 13-signature model with 85% to 90% sensitivity and roughly 84% specificity.

Sequencing was done on a sample of blood. The V gene is TRBV10-3, the J gene TRBJ2-5, with D perhaps matching TRBD1 or TRBD2 (5 bases each). This sequence was found in a woman aged 25 to 39 with Graves' ophthalmopathy. CDR3 protein: CAIGDHQETQYF. The CDR3 region has the DNA TGTGCCATCGGGGACCACCAAGAGACCCAGTACTTC.